The 27 T cell receptor beta chains below come from one sample, sequenced in a study of CD4 T cells in relation to SARS-CoV-2 and coronaviruses. The method was immunoSEQ multiplex PCR; TCRdb's version includes in-frame clones alone and lacks a portion of them. The repertoire holds 25,000 to 30,000 clones, with 70% to 80% as singletons. These receptors lack a known antigen. Before the COVID-19 pandemic, during about 2010-2019, CD4+ T cells were taken from unexposed donors. CD4+ T cells were isolated from the cells after 10 days of culture. The sample comprised CD4+ T cells from PBMCs, cultured in vitro. Source of these receptors: a human donor in good health.

V and J are TRBV10-1 and TRBJ2-1, with D tentatively TRBD1 (5 bases). This CDR3 region has 15 residues. Trimming removed 3 bases at V and 7 bases at J, with 16 bases between. Germline lookup yields CDR1 WNHNN and CDR2 SYGVQD (reference sequence). This CDR3 reads CASSESGIRENEQFF. The DNA of the CDR3 is TGCGCCAGCAGTGAATCAGGGATAAGGGAAAATGAGCAGTTCTTC.

The chain employs TRBV28 and TRBJ1-1, with 7 bases fitting TRBD1. This CDR3 contains 17 residues. Germline V CDR1 and CDR2: MDHEN, SYDVKM. The J segment lost 2 bases and the V segment lost 6 bases, leaving 15 bases of the junction unmatched. The CDR3 protein is CASRKSGQEHINTEAFF. Here the CDR3 DNA reads TGTGCCAGCAGGAAAAGCGGACAGGAGCACATTAACACTGAAGCTTTCTTT.

V is TRBV5-1 and J is TRBJ2-5; D not resolved. The V gene lost 4 bases and the J gene lost 7 bases, with 26 bases spanning the gap. The CDR3 covers 17 residues. The germline gives CDR1 SGHRS, CDR2 YFSETQ. CDR3 amino acids: CASSPQVQILPLGTQYF. As DNA, the CDR3 is TGCGCCAGCAGCCCTCAAGTACAGATTCTCCCTTTAGGGACCCAGTACTTC.

This chain connects TRBV3-1 (or the pseudogene TRBV3-2) to TRBJ1-5; 8 bases are a match to TRBD1. The V and J ends lost 0 bases and 0 bases, in that order; junction bases with no gene match: 10. Germline assignment: CDR1 LGHDT and CDR2 YNNKEL (reference sequence). This CDR3 is built from 19 residues. The CDR3 DNA sequence: TGTGCCAGCAGCCAAGATTCCCAGGGGGCTCTCACTAGCAATCAGCCCCAGCATTTT. Amino acids: CASSQDSQGALTSNQPQHF.

The gene calls are TRBV11-2 and TRBJ2-7; D might be TRBD1 or TRBD2, each matching 5 bases. This CDR3 contains 15 residues. The germline V gene encodes CDR1 SGHAT and CDR2 FQNNGV. Between the trimmed V and J ends, which lost 5 bases and 4 bases, there was a span of 18 bases. The chain's CDR3 is CASSDVRGVGYEQYF. As DNA, the CDR3 is TGTGCCAGCAGCGATGTGAGGGGAGTAGGATACGAGCAGTACTTC.

This clone was counted only a few times. The V gene is TRBV3-1 (or the pseudogene TRBV3-2), the J gene TRBJ1-3; D ambiguous. This CDR3 region has 15 residues. Germline lookup yields CDR1 LGHDT and CDR2 YNNKEL (reference sequence). V lost 4 bases, J lost 4 bases, and 14 bases lay in between. CDR3 loop: CASSLQTGLGNTIYF. CDR3 bases: TGTGCCAGCAGCCTACAGACGGGGTTGGGAAACACCATATATTTT.

This chain links TRBV29-1 with TRBJ1-2, with D hard to call. V was cut by 3 bases and J by 4 bases, with 9 bases left in between. CDR1 is SQVTM, CDR2 ANQGSEA, per germline. The CDR3 has 12 residues. The CDR3 coding sequence is TGCAGCGTTGACCAGGTTGGCTATGGCTACACCTTC. It is translated as CSVDQVGYGYTF.

This clone has only a few counts. The rearrangement uses TRBV5-1 and TRBJ1-1; tentatively, D is TRBD1 (5 bases). The CDR3 has 14 residues. Between the trimmed V and J ends, which lost 1 base and 0 bases, there was a span of 7 bases. Germline CDR1 is SGHRS and CDR2 is YFSETQ. The CDR3 nucleotides are TGCGCCAGCAGCTTGACAGGAGTGAACACTGAAGCTTTCTTT. Protein: CASSLTGVNTEAFF.

The chain recombines TRBV6-5 with TRBJ1-5; TRBD1 might be the D (5 bases). Germline-derived CDR1 and CDR2 are MNHEY and SVGAGI. CDR3 length equals 15 residues. V gave up 6 bases and J gave up 2 bases, with 14 bases separating them. This CDR3 reads CASRRTNGGNQPQHF. Here the CDR3 DNA reads TGTGCCAGCAGACGGACAAACGGAGGCAATCAGCCCCAGCATTTT.

The rearrangement links TRBV5-5 to TRBJ2-4; no definite D call. Germline values: CDR1 SGHKS, CDR2 YYEKEE (reference sequence). Trimming took 2 bases from V and 2 from J, leaving 14 bases between them. CDR3 length: 16 amino acids. CDR3 protein: CASSFSGLRSKNIQYF. CDR3 coding DNA: TGTGCCAGCAGCTTCAGTGGTCTCCGGTCCAAAAACATTCAGTACTTC.

To note about this clone: One junction end disagrees with the germline gene, perhaps due to a read error. The V and J genes are TRBV5-5 and TRBJ2-2; D is undetermined. The germline V gene has CDR1 SGHKS and CDR2 YYEKEE (reference sequence). This CDR3 is built from 15 residues. The CDR3: CASSTGPTSTRELFF. CDR3 bases: TGTGCCAGCAGTACCGGGCCGACCTCCACCCGGGAGCTGTTTTTT.

The chain links TRBV2 to TRBJ1-5; no definite D call. CDR1 and CDR2 (germline): SNHLY, FYNNEI. The CDR3 has 14 residues. V dropped 4 bases and J dropped 5 bases, with 12 bases sitting between them. The CDR3 nucleotides read TGTGCCAGCAGTGGGTTGCGGGCCTATCAGCCCCAGCATTTT. Translating it yields CASSGLRAYQPQHF.

The chain couples TRBV7-3 to TRBJ2-2; D gene uncertain. The CDR3 is 13 residues long. The V end lost 5 bases, the J end lost 0 bases, and 4 bases lay between the germline ends. CDR1 is SGHTA and CDR2 is FQGTGA in the germline V gene. The CDR3 sequence: CASSASNTGELFF. The CDR3 DNA reads TGTGCCAGCAGCGCTTCGAACACCGGGGAGCTGTTTTTT. Looking up the rest from reference TRBV7-3 and TRBJ2-2 gives the full variable domain: GAGVSQTPSNKVTEKGKYVELRCDPISGHTALYWYRQSLGQGPEFLIYFQGTGAADDSGLPNDRFFAVRPEGSVSTLKIQRTERGDSAVYLCASSASNTGELFFGEGSRLTVL.

The CDR3 region has the DNA TGTGCCAGTAGTGGACAGGCGTTCTCTGGAAACACCATATATTTT. This codes for CASSGQAFSGNTIYF. The chain carries TRBV19 and TRBJ1-3, with 7 bases identical to TRBD1. The germline gives CDR1 LNHDA, CDR2 SQIVND (reference sequence). V dropped 5 bases and J dropped 0; count of bases not matched to a gene: 4. The CDR3 runs 15 residues.

V and J are TRBV5-3 and TRBJ2-7, with D possibly TRBD2 on 6 matching bases. TRBV5-3 is placed among ORFs of uncertain function. The CDR3 loop spans 13 amino acids. With 1 base removed from V and 6 bases from J, the gap between germline ends came to 11 bases. The CDR3 reads CARSLFGGCEQYF. CDR3 DNA: TGTGCCAGAAGCTTGTTTGGGGGGTGCGAGCAGTACTTC.

The J gene is TRBJ2-3, the V gene TRBV9; 14 nucleotides align to TRBD2. Germline CDR1 and CDR2: SGDLS and YYNGEE. CDR3 length equals 18 residues. V was pared by 3 bases and J by 4 bases, with 10 bases of the junction left unmatched. The CDR3 DNA is TGTGCCAGCAGCGCGACTAGCGGGGGGGCAGTGTTTGCAGATACGCAGTATTTT. Its translation: CASSATSGGAVFADTQYF.

The CDR3 is CASSHRDRVNTEAFF. CDR3 bases: TGTGCCAGTAGCCACCGGGACAGGGTGAACACTGAAGCTTTCTTT. V usage is TRBV19 and J usage is TRBJ1-1; 9 nucleotides align to TRBD1. The CDR3 covers 15 residues. Germline trimming cut 6 bases from V and 0 bases from J; bases unmatched to any gene: 5. Germline loops: CDR1 LNHDA, CDR2 SQIVND (reference sequence).

The chain links TRBV6-2 or TRBV6-3 to TRBJ2-7; 9 bases agree with TRBD2. In germline, CDR1 is MNHEY, CDR2 SVGEGT. The V segment lost 0 bases and the J segment 5 bases; nucleotides outside the gene matches: 2. The CDR3 consists of 14 residues. The CDR3: CASSYSAGGNEQYF. The CDR3 DNA reads as TGTGCCAGCAGTTACTCAGCGGGAGGAAACGAGCAGTACTTC.

The CDR3 region is CASSRVGTSGEKQFF. CDR3 in DNA: TGCGCCAGCAGCCGTGTAGGGACTAGCGGGGAGAAGCAGTTCTTC. J is TRBJ2-1 and V is TRBV4-3; 13 bases agree with TRBD2. The length of the CDR3 is 15 residues. V shed 4 bases and J 11 bases; nucleotides not matched to a gene: 8. The germline gives CDR1 LGHNA, CDR2 YSLEER.

The chain uses TRBV7-3 and TRBJ2-1; 8 nucleotides line up with TRBD2. With 5 bases clipped from V and 5 bases from J, the junction kept 8 bases outside the gene matches. Germline CDR1 and CDR2: SGHTA and FQGTGA. The CDR3 is 15 amino acids. CDR3 sequence: CASSPGLVRNNEQFF. The CDR3, as DNA: TGTGCCAGCAGCCCGGGACTAGTTAGGAACAATGAGCAGTTCTTC.

V usage is TRBV5-1 and J usage is TRBJ2-3; D perhaps matches TRBD1 (5 bases). The V end was cut by 7 bases, the J end by 0 bases, with 27 bases between. The CDR3 consists of 19 residues. Germline V gene data show CDR1 as SGHRS and CDR2 as YFSETQ. CDR3 sequence reads: CASSPSTVPPGYSTDTQYF. CDR3 nucleotides: TGCGCCAGCTCCCCCTCGACAGTTCCGCCGGGCTACAGCACAGATACGCAGTATTTT.

The rearrangement links TRBV5-1 to TRBJ2-3; 9 positions match TRBD1. V was clipped by 1 base and J by 0 bases; unmatched bases: 12. CDR1 SGHRS and CDR2 YFSETQ come from the germline V gene. CDR3 length: 19 amino acids. The CDR3 DNA sequence: TGCGCCAGCAGCTTGTACCCCCCCCGACAGGGGGGGAGCACAGATACGCAGTATTTT. It specifies CASSLYPPRQGGSTDTQYF.

The rearrangement joins TRBV29-1 to TRBJ2-3; D unclear. The CDR3 covers 13 residues. V dropped 4 bases and J dropped 2 bases, with 10 bases sitting between them. The V gene's germline CDR1 is SQVTM and CDR2 ANQGSEA. The CDR3 region has the DNA TGCAGCGTTGTAAACGGTTACACAGATACGCAGTATTTT. Encoded protein: CSVVNGYTDTQYF.

This chain links TRBV18 with TRBJ1-1; 9 nucleotides line up with TRBD1. Germline CDR1 reads KGHSH; CDR2 reads LQKENI. The CDR3 has 17 amino acids. V lost 3 bases to trimming and J lost 4 bases; unmatched junction nucleotides: 12. CDR3 amino acids: CASSPFAATTGGTEAFF. The CDR3 nucleotides are TGTGCCAGCTCACCTTTCGCCGCCACGACAGGGGGCACTGAAGCTTTCTTT.

The rearrangement links TRBV5-1 to TRBJ2-3; TRBD2 matches 10 bases. V was clipped by 4 bases and J by 0 bases; unmatched bases: 2. This CDR3 region has 15 residues. The V gene's germline CDR1 is SGHRS and CDR2 YFSETQ. CDR3 nucleotide sequence: TGCGCCAGCAGCCAACTAGCGGGAAGCACAGATACGCAGTATTTT. Encoded protein: CASSQLAGSTDTQYF.

This chain uses TRBV18 with TRBJ1-2; D is unresolved. The V end lost 0 bases, the J end lost 3 bases, and 5 bases lay between the germline ends. Germline loops: CDR1 KGHSH, CDR2 LQKENI. The CDR3 runs 13 residues. The CDR3: CASSPPVYYGYTF. The CDR3 DNA reads as TGTGCCAGCTCACCACCGGTTTACTATGGCTACACCTTC.

The V gene is TRBV6-5, the J gene TRBJ1-2; 7 bases line up with TRBD1. CDR3 size: 15 residues. The V and J ends lost 7 bases and 4 bases, in that order; junction bases with no gene match: 12. In germline, CDR1 is MNHEY, CDR2 SVGAGI. The CDR3 loop reads CASTHRQGLGYGYTF. The CDR3 nucleotides read TGTGCCAGCACCCACAGACAGGGCCTAGGCTATGGCTACACCTTC.